This record looks at one TCR beta chain sequence and its context. What it recognizes is unknown. The trim removed 5 bases at V and 2 bases at J, leaving 16 bases unmatched. The germline V gene encodes CDR1 SGHVS and CDR2 FQNEAQ. The length of the CDR3 is 19 residues. Libraries for TCR beta were made by quantitative 5'-RACE with molecular barcodes. TCRdb itself ran the 5' RACE reads through MiXCR, one entry per CDR3 protein. The sample has 330,000 or so distinct CDR3 sequences; around 8% are singletons. The data were taken from a study of CD8 T cells in ankylosing spondylitis. General observations from the study: Reportedly, disease-linked clones are significantly enriched in ankylosing spondylitis patients' matched synovial fluid. There were earlier reports of some motif variants in reactive arthritis synovial fluid and blood. What appeared characteristic of ankylosing spondylitis blood was a TCR beta motif of about eight highly homologous variants.

The chain links TRBV7-8 to TRBJ2-2; 8 bases agree with TRBD2. Sequencing used blood, either unsorted or a sorted T cell fraction (not recorded which). The TCR comes from a male donor with ankylosing spondylitis. The CDR3: CASSRTSKTGVLNTGELFF. The DNA of the CDR3 is TGTGCCAGCAGCCGGACTAGCAAAACTGGAGTCCTAAACACCGGGGAGCTGTTTTTT. Using reference TRBV7-8 and TRBJ2-2 for the parts outside the CDR3, the full variable domain is GAGVSQSPRYKVAKRGQDVALRCDPISGHVSLFWYQQALGQGPEFLTYFQNEAQLDKSGLPSDRFFAERPEGSVSTLKIQRTQQEDSAVYLCASSRTSKTGVLNTGELFFGEGSRLTVL.